The clone carrying this TCR beta chain came up a few times. Its target is not known. This sample is part of a study of T-cell memory formation after mild COVID-19. About the research overall: Largely donor-specific sequence clusters came from a couple of donors. Overall study results and limits: Clones contracting day 15 to 85 were balanced CD4/CD8; later expanders leaned CD4+. Researchers report contracting CD4+ clones mostly in CM and EM, with CD8+ clones in EMRA. SARS-CoV-2 specificity of second-wave clones peaking day 37 was unconfirmed.

Each CDR3 protein gets one entry after TCRdb re-called the 5' RACE reads with MiXCR. The sample has 430,000 or so distinct CDR3 sequences, 20% to 30% seen once. This clonotype was sampled from an adult woman who had mild COVID-19 (a few samples of this study predate the infection). Cell type and time point are not known. Sequences were obtained from PBMCs or a T cell subset sorted from them (not recorded which).

CDR3 bases: TGTGCCAGCAGTTCTCCCTATACGCAGTATTTT. Its protein is CASSSPYTQYF. The rearrangement joins TRBV12-3 or TRBV12-4 to TRBJ2-3; D gene uncertain. Trimming took off 4 bases at V and 7 bases at J, with 6 bases between the two ends. The CDR3 has 11 amino acids.